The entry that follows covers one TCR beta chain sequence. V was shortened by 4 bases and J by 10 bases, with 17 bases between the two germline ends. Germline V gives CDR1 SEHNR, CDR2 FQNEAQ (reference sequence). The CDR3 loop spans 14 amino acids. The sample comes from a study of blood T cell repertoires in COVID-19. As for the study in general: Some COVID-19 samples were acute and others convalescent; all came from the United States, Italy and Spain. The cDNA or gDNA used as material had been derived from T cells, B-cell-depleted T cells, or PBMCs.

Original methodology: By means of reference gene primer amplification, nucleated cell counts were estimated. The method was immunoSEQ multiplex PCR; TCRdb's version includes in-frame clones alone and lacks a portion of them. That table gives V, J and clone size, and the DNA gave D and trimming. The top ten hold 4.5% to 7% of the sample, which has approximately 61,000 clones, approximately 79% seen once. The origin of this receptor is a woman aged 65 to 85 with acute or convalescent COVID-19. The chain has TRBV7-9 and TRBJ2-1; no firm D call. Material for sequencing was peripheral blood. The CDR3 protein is CASSYRGFPYEQFF. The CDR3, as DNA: TGTGCCAGCAGCTACCGCGGCTTTCCATACGAGCAGTTCTTC.